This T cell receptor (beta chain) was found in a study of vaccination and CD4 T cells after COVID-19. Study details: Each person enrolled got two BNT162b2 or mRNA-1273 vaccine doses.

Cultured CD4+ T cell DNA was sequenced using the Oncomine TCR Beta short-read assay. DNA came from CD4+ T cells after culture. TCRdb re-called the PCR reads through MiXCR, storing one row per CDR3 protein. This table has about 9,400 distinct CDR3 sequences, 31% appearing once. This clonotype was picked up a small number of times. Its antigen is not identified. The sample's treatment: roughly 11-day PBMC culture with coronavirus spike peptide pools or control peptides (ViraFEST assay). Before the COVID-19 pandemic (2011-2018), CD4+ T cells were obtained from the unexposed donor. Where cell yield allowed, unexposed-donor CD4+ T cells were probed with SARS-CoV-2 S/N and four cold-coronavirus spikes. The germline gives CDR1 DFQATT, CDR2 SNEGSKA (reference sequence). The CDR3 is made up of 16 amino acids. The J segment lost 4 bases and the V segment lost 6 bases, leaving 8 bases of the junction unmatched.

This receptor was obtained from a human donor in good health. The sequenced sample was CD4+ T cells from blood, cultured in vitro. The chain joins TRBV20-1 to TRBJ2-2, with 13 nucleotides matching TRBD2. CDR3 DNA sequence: TGCAGTGCGAAACCACTAGCGGGAGGGCCCACCGGGGAGCTGTTTTTT. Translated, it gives CSAKPLAGGPTGELFF.